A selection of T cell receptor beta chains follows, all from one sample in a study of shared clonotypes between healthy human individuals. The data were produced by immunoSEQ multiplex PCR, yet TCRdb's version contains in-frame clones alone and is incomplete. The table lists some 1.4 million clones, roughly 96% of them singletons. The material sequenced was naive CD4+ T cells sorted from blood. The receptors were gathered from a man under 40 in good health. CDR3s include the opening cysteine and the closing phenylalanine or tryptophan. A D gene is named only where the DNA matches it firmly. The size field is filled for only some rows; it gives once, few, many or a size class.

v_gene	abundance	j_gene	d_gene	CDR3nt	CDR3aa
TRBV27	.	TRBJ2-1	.	TGTGCCAGCAGTTTATCGTACGGGACGTCCGCTGAGCAGTTCTTC	CASSLSYGTSAEQFF
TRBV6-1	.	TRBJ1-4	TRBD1	TGTGCCAGCAGTAGTCTCAGGGGGGCTGAAAAACTGTTTTTT	CASSSLRGAEKLFF
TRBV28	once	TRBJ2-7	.	TGTGCCAGCAGTACAATACGAGTTCGAACTTACGAGCAGTACTTC	CASSTIRVRTYEQYF
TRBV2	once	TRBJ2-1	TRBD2	TGTGCCGCGGGGGTATACAATGAGCAGTTCTTC	CAAGVYNEQFF
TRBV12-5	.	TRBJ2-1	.	TGTGCTAGTGGTTTGTCACGTGGGGCGAACTCCTACAATGAGCAGTTCTTC	CASGLSRGANSYNEQFF
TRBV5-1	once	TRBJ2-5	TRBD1	TGCGCCAGCAGCCTCGGGACAGCGGAAGAGACCCAGTACTTC	CASSLGTAEETQYF
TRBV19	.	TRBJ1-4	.	TGTGCCAGTAACGCGCCCCGGGACACACTATCGGCGGAAAAACTGTTTTTT	CASNAPRDTLSAEKLFF
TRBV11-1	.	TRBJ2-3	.	TGTGCCAGCAGCAACCAGCGAGATACGCAGTATTTT	CASSNQRDTQYF
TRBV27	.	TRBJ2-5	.	TGTGCCAGCAGTTTGCGACTAACAGGGGAGACCCAGTACTTC	CASSLRLTGETQYF
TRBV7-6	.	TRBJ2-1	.	TGTGCCAGCAGCTTAGGGGGACTCCTCCTTTACAATGAGCAGTTCTTC	CASSLGGLLLYNEQFF